Below, 28 T cell receptor beta chains from the same sample are listed, as sequenced in a study of T cells in women clearing cervical HPV infection. The protocol was immunoSEQ multiplex PCR, while the TCRdb copy is restricted to in-frame clones and leaves out a portion. Its clone listing holds under 45,000 clones. Source material: blood buffy coat. Receptor source: a woman between 18 and 75 years old with a cervical HPV16 infection that either progressed to CIN3+ or cleared (not recorded which).

To note about this clone: The read terminates 3 residues before the CDR3 end, so the remaining end is supplied by the germline J gene. The chain employs TRBV9 and TRBJ2-1, with D possibly TRBD2 on 6 matching bases. CDR1 is SGDLS, CDR2 YYNGEE, per germline. The CDR3 contains 16 residues. V dropped 0 bases and J dropped 0 bases, with 10 bases sitting between them. CDR3 DNA (partial): TGTGCCAGCAGCGTAGAGCGGGCCAGCTCCTACAATGAG. Its translation: CASSVERASSYNE. The CDR3 in its entirety is CASSVERASSYNEQFF.

A word on this clone: The observed sequence ends 3 residues before the CDR3 terminus, with the missing tail filled in from the germline J gene. The J gene is TRBJ2-5, the V gene TRBV20-1, with D possibly being TRBD1 (6 bases). Between the trimmed V and J ends, which lost 5 bases and 4 bases, there was a span of 17 bases. Germline V gene data show CDR1 as DFQATT and CDR2 as SNEGSKA (reference sequence). CDR3 size: 14 residues. The CDR3 region is CSALTRDMRETQYF. CDR3 bases read: TGCAGTGCTCTCACCCGGGACATGAGAGAGACC.

About this clone itself: The observed sequence ends 3 residues before the CDR3 terminus, with the missing tail filled in from the germline J gene. The chain couples TRBV5-1 to TRBJ2-7, with a tentative D call TRBD1 (6 bases). V shed 0 bases and J shed 3 bases, with 7 bases lying between them. The germline CDR1 and CDR2 sequences are SGHRS and YFSETQ. The CDR3 covers 13 residues. CDR3 bases read: TGCGCCAGCAGCTTGGGGACAGTCTACGAG. Its translation is CASSLGTVYE. The CDR3 as a whole reads CASSLGTVYEQYF.

About this clone itself: The CDR3 extends 3 residues past the end of the read, so its final part is completed from the germline J gene. This chain joins TRBV3-1 (or the pseudogene TRBV3-2) and TRBJ2-5; TRBD2 matches at 7 bases. The CDR3 sequence is 14 residues long. Germline V CDR1 and CDR2: LGHDT, YNNKEL (reference sequence). V was pared by 5 bases and J by 5 bases, with 8 bases of the junction left unmatched. The CDR3 DNA, read in part, is TGTGCCAGCAGCTGGGCGGGAGAGAGGGAGACC. Amino acid sequence: CASSWAGERET. The whole CDR3 sequence is CASSWAGERETQYF.

About this clone: The DNA ends 3 residues before the CDR3 does, and the rest of the CDR3 is filled in from the germline J gene. The genes are TRBV6-2 or TRBV6-3 and TRBJ2-7; TRBD2 matches 7 bases. Trimming took 2 bases from V and 1 from J; bases not matched to a gene: 5. This CDR3 spans 15 amino acids. Germline CDR1 and CDR2: MNHEY and SVGEGT. The DNA read from the CDR3 is TGTGCCAGCAGTTACCAGAGGGGACTATCCTACGAG. It is translated as CASSYQRGLSYE. The entire CDR3 is CASSYQRGLSYEQYF.

About this clone itself: The read comes to an end 3 residues before the CDR3 does, leaving the germline J gene to fill in the end. The rearrangement joins TRBV4-2 to TRBJ2-5, with D maybe TRBD1 (6 bases). The ends were cut back, 6 bases at V and 0 bases at J, with 17 bases in the middle. This CDR3 spans 16 amino acids. Germline CDR1 and CDR2: LGHNA and YNFKEQ. Here the CDR3 reads CASSTTGQMYQETQYF. The CDR3 bases that were read are TGTGCCAGCAGTACTACGGGACAAATGTACCAAGAGACC.

Remarks on this clone: With the read ending 3 residues before the CDR3 end, the germline J gene is used to fill in that end. The chain links TRBV7-9 to TRBJ2-3; TRBD1 agrees at 7 bases. Unmatched junction bases numbered 9, after V lost 10 bases and J lost 2 bases. CDR3 length: 14 amino acids. Looked up from germline, CDR1 is SEHNR and CDR2 is FQNEAQ (reference sequence). The covered CDR3 bases are TGTGCCACCTCAGACAGGGCCTTCACAGATACG. Protein product: CATSDRAFTDT. The entire CDR3 protein reads CATSDRAFTDTQYF.

Details on this clone: Coverage ceases 3 residues before the CDR3 finishes, and the germline J gene fills in the end. The chain recombines TRBV19 with TRBJ2-2; D unresolved. The V and J ends lost 3 bases and 10 bases respectively, with 30 bases between them. The CDR3 has 19 amino acids. Germline lookup yields CDR1 LNHDA and CDR2 SQIVND (reference sequence). CDR3 loop: CASSMYLRIFQLMNSELFF. CDR3 DNA, as far as it was read: TGTGCCAGTAGTATGTATCTAAGGATTTTTCAACTAATGAATTCGGAG.

As to this clone: The read finishes 3 residues shy of the CDR3 end, and the germline J gene is used to complete it. This rearrangement joins TRBV2 to TRBJ2-7; D gene uncertain. With 5 bases removed from V and 0 bases from J, the gap between germline ends came to 5 bases. The CDR3 has 12 residues. Germline V gene lookup returns CDR1 SNHLY and CDR2 FYNNEI. The chain's CDR3 is CASSYSSYEQYF. Partial CDR3 DNA: TGTGCCAGCAGTTACAGCTCCTACGAG. The whole variable domain, remainder taken from reference TRBV2 and TRBJ2-7, is EPEVTQTPSHQVTQMGQEVILRCVPISNHLYFYWYRQILGQKVEFLVSFYNNEISEKSEIFDDQFSVERPDGSNFTLKIRSTKLEDSAMYFCASSYSSYEQYFGPGTRLTVT.

As to this clone: The read finishes 3 residues shy of the CDR3 end, and the germline J gene is used to complete it. This sequence joins TRBV20-1 and TRBJ1-1; no clear D. The CDR3 has 13 amino acids. CDR1 DFQATT and CDR2 SNEGSKA come from the germline V gene (reference sequence). Trimming took off 3 bases at V and 2 bases at J, with 10 bases between the two ends. The DNA read from the CDR3 is TGCAGTGCTAGTCGGGGAGGTAACACTGAA. It encodes CSASRGGNTE. Given in full, the CDR3 is CSASRGGNTEAFF.

Comments on this clone: The read terminates 3 residues ahead of where the CDR3 ends, so the germline J gene completes it. The chain uses TRBV6-1 and TRBJ2-7, with 8 bases aligning to TRBD1. The CDR3 contains 16 residues. Germline CDR1 reads MNHNS; CDR2 reads SASEGT. With V trimmed by 1 base and J by 1 base, 6 bases remained unmatched. The CDR3 bases that were read are TGTGCCAGCAGTGAAGAGGGGACAGGTTTTTCCTACGAG. This sequence encodes CASSEEGTGFSYE. The CDR3 reads in full as CASSEEGTGFSYEQYF.

Comments on this clone: The read comes to an end 3 residues before the CDR3 does, leaving the germline J gene to fill in the end. V is TRBV10-3 and J is TRBJ2-1, with 8 bases matching TRBD2. The germline gives CDR1 ENHRY, CDR2 SYGVKD. CDR3 length: 14 amino acids. The V gene end was trimmed by 10 bases and the J gene end by 7 bases; junction bases not matched to a gene: 12. CDR3 DNA, as far as it was read: TGTGCCACTTCGGGACTAGGCCTTGGGAATGAG. It codes for CATSGLGLGNE. In full, the CDR3 reads CATSGLGLGNEQFF.

For this clone: From the germline J gene comes the end of the CDR3, since the read stops 3 residues before it. This sequence joins TRBV20-1 and TRBJ2-3; 8 bases fit TRBD1. This CDR3 region has 16 residues. Per germline, CDR1 DFQATT and CDR2 SNEGSKA (reference sequence). V shed 0 bases, J shed 0 bases, and the junction held 5 bases outside the gene matches. The covered CDR3 bases are TGCAGTGCTAGAGATTTTGACAGGGGTAGCACAGATACG. Amino acid sequence: CSARDFDRGSTDT. The full CDR3 protein is CSARDFDRGSTDTQYF.

Worth noting for this clone: Coverage ceases 3 residues before the CDR3 finishes, and the germline J gene fills in the end. The chain combines TRBV23-1 with TRBJ2-3; 8 nucleotides align to TRBD1. TRBV23-1 qualifies as an ORF whose function is uncertain. The CDR3 runs 15 residues. J was trimmed by 1 base and V by 6 bases; bases with no gene match: 6. The CDR3 loop reads CASRHADRGTDTQYF. CDR3 DNA, as far as it was read: TGCGCCAGCAGACACGCGGACAGGGGCACAGATACG.

Regarding this clone: The read ends 3 residues before the CDR3 terminus; that terminus is restored from the germline J gene. The chain couples TRBV7-3 to TRBJ2-3; 8 bases fit TRBD2. CDR1 is SGHTA, CDR2 FQGTGA, per germline. J lost 0 bases, V lost 6 bases, and 5 bases had no gene match. This CDR3 spans 15 amino acids. CDR3: CASSYTGGSTDTQYF. The part of the CDR3 DNA that was read is TGTGCCAGCAGTTACACGGGGGGGAGCACAGATACG.

Comment on this clone: The CDR3 end lies 3 residues beyond the end of the read and is filled in from the germline J gene. The J gene is TRBJ1-6, the V gene TRBV19; 7 bases match TRBD1. From germline, CDR1 is LNHDA and CDR2 SQIVND (reference sequence). This CDR3 contains 15 residues. J gave up 10 bases and V 5 bases, and 11 bases lay outside the gene matches. The CDR3: CASSLDSGTASPLHF. Incomplete CDR3 DNA: TGTGCCAGTAGTCTTGATTCCGGGACAGCCTCACCC.

Of note for this clone: The CDR3 end lies 3 residues beyond the end of the read and is filled in from the germline J gene. V is TRBV2 and J is TRBJ1-5, with 8 bases that match TRBD1. Germline V gives CDR1 SNHLY, CDR2 FYNNEI. The CDR3 length is 12 residues. V lost 7 bases, J lost 5 bases, and 1 base stayed unmatched. The CDR3 is CASNRGDQPQHF. The covered CDR3 bases are TGTGCCAGCAACAGGGGGGATCAGCCC. The whole variable domain, filled in from reference TRBV2 and TRBJ1-5, reads EPEVTQTPSHQVTQMGQEVILRCVPISNHLYFYWYRQILGQKVEFLVSFYNNEISEKSEIFDDQFSVERPDGSNFTLKIRSTKLEDSAMYFCASNRGDQPQHFGDGTRLSIL.

In regard to this clone: The sequenced fragment ends 3 residues before the CDR3 boundary, so the rest is inferred from the germline J gene. The V gene is TRBV5-1, the J gene TRBJ1-1, with 8 positions matching TRBD1. Germline CDR1 reads SGHRS; CDR2 reads YFSETQ. This CDR3 region has 17 residues. CDR3 bases read: TGCGCCAGCACCTTAGAATTTGGACAGGGTAAGCCCAGAGTA. Translated: CASTLEFGQGKPRV. The full CDR3 protein is CASTLEFGQGKPRVAFF.

Comment on this clone: Read coverage stops 3 residues before the CDR3 terminus; the germline J gene supplies the remainder. This chain connects TRBV6-1 to TRBJ1-5; D ambiguous. The CDR3 is 16 residues long. V was shortened by 0 bases and J by 0 bases, with 9 bases between the two germline ends. Germline V gene sequence: CDR1 MNHNS, CDR2 SASEGT. The CDR3 is CASSEATTFSNQPQHF. The sequenced CDR3 bases are TGTGCCAGCAGTGAAGCGACGACTTTTAGCAATCAGCCC.

Of note for this clone: The sequenced fragment ends 3 residues before the CDR3 boundary, so the rest is inferred from the germline J gene. V usage is TRBV2 and J usage is TRBJ1-5, with a tentative D call TRBD1 (5 bases). This CDR3 comprises 15 residues. Germline V lookup: CDR1 SNHLY, CDR2 FYNNEI. Trimming cost V 7 bases and J 0 bases, with 13 bases left between them. CDR3 region: CASKQQVLSNQPQHF. The CDR3 bases that were read are TGTGCCAGCAAACAACAGGTTCTTAGCAATCAGCCC. The whole variable domain, filled in from reference TRBV2 and TRBJ1-5, reads EPEVTQTPSHQVTQMGQEVILRCVPISNHLYFYWYRQILGQKVEFLVSFYNNEISEKSEIFDDQFSVERPDGSNFTLKIRSTKLEDSAMYFCASKQQVLSNQPQHFGDGTRLSIL.

To note about this clone: The read ends 3 residues before the CDR3 terminus; that terminus is restored from the germline J gene. The rearrangement links TRBV5-1 to TRBJ2-3; 8 positions match TRBD1. The CDR3 spans 15 residues. V shed 2 bases and J 5 bases; nucleotides not matched to a gene: 7. Germline V gene sequence: CDR1 SGHRS, CDR2 YFSETQ. The covered CDR3 bases are TGCGCCAGCAGCTTCGGCGGCAGGGGGCAAGATACG. Translating it yields CASSFGGRGQDT. The entire CDR3 protein is CASSFGGRGQDTQYF.

In the case of this clone: The observed sequence ends 3 residues before the CDR3 terminus, with the missing tail filled in from the germline J gene. The rearrangement links TRBV5-1 to TRBJ2-1; TRBD1 matches at 8 bases. The germline V gene has CDR1 SGHRS and CDR2 YFSETQ. With 2 bases clipped from V and 6 bases from J, the junction kept 7 bases outside the gene matches. CDR3 length equals 15 residues. The CDR3 bases that were read are TGCGCCAGCAGCTTTCAAGGACAGGGATCCAATGAG. Translating gives CASSFQGQGSNE. The whole CDR3 sequence reads CASSFQGQGSNEQFF.

Notes on this clone: The junction differs from germline at one of its ends, possibly a read error. The CDR3 end is not reached by the read, which stops 3 residues before it; the germline J gene fills it in. The rearrangement joins TRBV27 to TRBJ2-7; 9 nucleotides agree with TRBD1. CDR3 size: 13 residues. CDR1 is MNHEY, CDR2 SMNVEV, per germline (reference sequence). CDR3 loop: CSSSPGQGYEQYF. The covered CDR3 bases are TGTTCCAGCAGTCCAGGACAGGGGTACGAG.

This clone registers medium-sized by frequency. Coverage ceases 3 residues before the CDR3 finishes, and the germline J gene fills in the end. The chain couples TRBV29-1 to TRBJ1-1; 9 bases line up with TRBD1. This CDR3 comprises 15 residues. CDR1 and CDR2 (germline): SQVTM, ANQGSEA. The junction had 7 bases not matched to a gene; V was cut back by 0 bases and J by 5 bases. The CDR3 bases that were read are TGCAGCGTTGAAGAGCCTGGGACAGGGCGGACTGAA. Translating gives CSVEEPGTGRTE. The CDR3 as a whole reads CSVEEPGTGRTEAFF.

For this clone: The read stops 3 residues short of the end of the CDR3; the missing end is completed from the germline J gene. The rearrangement uses TRBV7-8 and TRBJ2-5; 10 bases agree with TRBD2. The germline V gene encodes CDR1 SGHVS and CDR2 FQNEAQ. The CDR3 consists of 15 residues. The V segment lost 6 bases and the J segment 5 bases; nucleotides outside the gene matches: 9. The CDR3 protein is CASRRIAGGPETQYF. The CDR3 DNA, read in part, is TGTGCCAGCAGGAGAATAGCGGGAGGTCCGGAGACC.

With respect to this clone: The read falls 3 residues short of the CDR3 end, and the missing part is taken from the germline J gene. This chain connects TRBV29-1 to TRBJ2-7; 12 nucleotides match TRBD1. With V trimmed by 7 bases and J by 4 bases, 20 bases remained unmatched. CDR3 length equals 18 residues. Per the germline V gene, CDR1 is SQVTM and CDR2 is ANQGSEA. CDR3 residues: CSALADRVWGQGAYEQYF. The CDR3 bases that were read are TGCAGCGCCCTGGCCGACAGGGTGTGGGGACAGGGGGCTTACGAG.

The CDR3 sequence: CASSLGGAYQPQHF. Incomplete CDR3 DNA: TGTGCCAGCAGCTTGGGGGGCGCGTATCAGCCC. The rearrangement links TRBV5-4 to TRBJ1-5, with D possibly matching TRBD1 (5 bases). The CDR3 is cut off 3 residues early in the read; its end comes from the germline J gene. The CDR3 has 14 residues. Germline V gives CDR1 SGHNT, CDR2 YYREEE (reference sequence). The V end was cut by 0 bases, the J end by 5 bases, with 9 bases between.

CDR3 sequence: CASTGQKNTEAFF. The CDR3 DNA, read in part, is TGTGCCAGCACGGGACAAAAGAACACTGAA. The V call is TRBV2, the J call TRBJ1-1; tentatively, D is TRBD1 (6 bases). The CDR3 end falls 3 residues outside the read, so it is completed with the germline J gene. Trimming removed 7 bases from V and 1 base from J, with 10 bases in between. CDR1 SNHLY and CDR2 FYNNEI come from the germline V gene. The CDR3 consists of 13 residues. The complete variable domain, with remaining parts taken from reference TRBV2 and TRBJ1-1, reads EPEVTQTPSHQVTQMGQEVILRCVPISNHLYFYWYRQILGQKVEFLVSFYNNEISEKSEIFDDQFSVERPDGSNFTLKIRSTKLEDSAMYFCASTGQKNTEAFFGQGTRLTVV.